This entry lists 27 T cell receptor beta chains sequenced from one sample in a study of blood T cell repertoires in COVID-19. Some clones are missing from TCRdb's copy, which holds only in-frame ones; the method was immunoSEQ multiplex PCR. The repertoire consists of approximately 250,000 clones, with approximately 90% occurring once and the leading ten covering 2.5%. The specimen sequenced was PBMCs or T cells enriched from blood (not recorded which). The receptor source for this set is a woman aged 40 to 50 with acute COVID-19.

The chain uses TRBV2 and TRBJ2-7; D perhaps matches TRBD2 (5 bases). The CDR3 is made up of 15 amino acids. Trimming shortened V by 4 bases and J by 0 bases, and 13 bases separated the two germline ends. From germline, CDR1 is SNHLY and CDR2 FYNNEI. The CDR3 region is CASSVGGLDSYEQYF. The CDR3 coding sequence is TGTGCCAGCAGTGTGGGCGGGTTAGACTCCTACGAGCAGTACTTC.

A word on this clone: The same CDR3 can be traced to other DNA sequences in this sample. The rearrangement uses TRBV7-2 and TRBJ1-2, with TRBD1 matching over 8 bases. Trimming removed 4 bases from V and 4 bases from J; junction bases left unmatched: 2. CDR1 is SGHTA, CDR2 FQGNSA, per germline. The CDR3 covers 13 residues. The CDR3: CASSSDRGYGYTF. The CDR3 coding sequence is TGTGCCAGCAGCTCCGACAGGGGCTATGGCTACACCTTC.

The chain joins TRBV5-4 to TRBJ2-1; 9 positions match TRBD1. Unmatched junction bases numbered 6, after V lost 4 bases and J lost 7 bases. CDR3 length: 14 amino acids. Per the germline V gene, CDR1 is SGHNT and CDR2 is YYREEE (reference sequence). CDR3 residues: CASSVQGAGNEQFF. In DNA, the CDR3 is TGTGCCAGCAGCGTACAGGGGGCGGGTAATGAGCAGTTCTTC.

The V and J genes are TRBV3-1 (or the pseudogene TRBV3-2) and TRBJ1-4, with D maybe TRBD1 (5 bases). This CDR3 region has 16 residues. V gave up 0 bases and J gave up 8 bases, with 16 bases separating them. The germline V gene has CDR1 LGHDT and CDR2 YNNKEL (reference sequence). DNA for the CDR3: TGTGCCAGCAGCCAAGAGGTGGCTCTGGGGCAGGAAAAACTGTTTTTT. Its protein product is CASSQEVALGQEKLFF.

This clone appeared a single time. The chain joins TRBV10-3 to TRBJ1-3; D remains unclear. Germline V lookup: CDR1 ENHRY, CDR2 SYGVKD. The V and J ends lost 8 bases and 4 bases respectively, with 6 bases between them. This CDR3 spans 11 amino acids. DNA for the CDR3: TGTGCCATCTCCTTGGGAAACACCATATATTTT. Its translation: CAISLGNTIYF.

This rearrangement joins TRBV9 to TRBJ2-5; TRBD2 is a possible D gene (5 bases). Trimming pared 0 bases from V and 0 bases from J, leaving 9 bases between. CDR1 is SGDLS, CDR2 YYNGEE, per germline. The CDR3 consists of 15 residues. In DNA, the CDR3 is TGTGCCAGCAGCGTAGATTCGGACTACCAAGAGACCCAGTACTTC. It codes for CASSVDSDYQETQYF.

The chain joins TRBV7-2 to TRBJ2-1, with TRBD2 matching 14 bases. CDR1 and CDR2 from the germline V gene are SGHTA and FQGNSA. V trimming: 5 bases; J trimming: 3 bases; junction bases outside the gene matches: 6. The CDR3 has 17 residues. The CDR3 DNA is TGTGCCAGCAGCCTGGGGACTAGCGGGAGAATCTACAATGAGCAGTTCTTC. This codes for CASSLGTSGRIYNEQFF.

This clone was observed once. The chain has TRBV12-3 or TRBV12-4 and TRBJ2-3; 9 positions agree with TRBD1. This CDR3 spans 13 amino acids. V shed 8 bases, J shed 3 bases, and the junction held 3 bases outside the gene matches. CDR3 sequence: CASQDRGTDTQYF. The CDR3 nucleotides read TGTGCCAGCCAGGACAGGGGAACAGATACGCAGTATTTT.

This clone was seen a few times. CDR3: CASSLGTGVRAEAFF. The DNA for the CDR3 is TGTGCCAGCAGCTTAGGAACAGGGGTAAGAGCTGAAGCTTTCTTT. The rearrangement links TRBV11-3 to TRBJ1-1; 7 bases match TRBD1. Germline values: CDR1 SGHNT, CDR2 YENEEA. V shed 1 base and J 6 bases; nucleotides not matched to a gene: 8. This CDR3 is 15 amino acids long. Full variable domain (remainder filled in from reference TRBV11-3 and TRBJ1-1): EAGVVQSPRYKIIEKKQPVAFWCNPISGHNTLYWYLQNLGQGPELLIRYENEEAVDDSQLPKDRFSAERLKGVDSTLKIQPAELGDSAVYLCASSLGTGVRAEAFFGQGTRLTVV.

V and J are TRBV10-1 and TRBJ2-3, with D tentatively TRBD1 (8 bases). Germline V gene lookup returns CDR1 WNHNN and CDR2 SYGVQD (reference sequence). CDR3 length equals 15 residues. The V and J ends lost 0 bases and 3 bases respectively, with 10 bases between them. DNA of the CDR3: TGCGCCAGCAGTGAGTCACAGGGGGGGACAGATACGCAGTATTTT. Its translation: CASSESQGGTDTQYF.

The chain links TRBV7-2 to TRBJ2-3; TRBD1 is a possible D gene (6 bases). The V end lost 5 bases, the J end lost 5 bases, and 11 bases lay between the germline ends. The CDR3 is 13 residues long. CDR1 and CDR2 from the germline V gene are SGHTA and FQGNSA. CDR3 region: CASSQGQGDTQYF. In nucleotides, the CDR3 is TGTGCCAGCAGCCAGGGACAAGGAGATACGCAGTATTTT.

The gene calls are TRBV27 and TRBJ2-2; tentatively, D is TRBD1 (5 bases). Trimming left V 6 bases short and J 7 bases short, with 12 bases between. From germline, CDR1 is MNHEY and CDR2 SMNVEV (reference sequence). This CDR3 is 13 amino acids long. The CDR3 coding sequence is TGTGCCAGCAGAAGCAGGGAACGCGGGGAGCTGTTTTTT. It is translated as CASRSRERGELFF.

Points on this clone: The junction departs from germline at one end; a sequencing error may be responsible. The chain carries TRBV20-1 and TRBJ1-2, with TRBD1 matching over 7 bases. The CDR3 has 11 residues. Per germline, CDR1 DFQATT and CDR2 SNEGSKA (reference sequence). CDR3 nucleotide sequence: TGCAGTGCTAGAGATAGAGGGACAGCGTACTTC. Encoded protein: CSARDRGTAYF.

The rearrangement links TRBV5-4 to TRBJ2-7, with D possibly matching TRBD2 (6 bases). CDR3 length equals 11 residues. V dropped 7 bases and J dropped 6 bases, with 11 bases sitting between them. Germline V gene data show CDR1 as SGHNT and CDR2 as YYREEE (reference sequence). This chain's CDR3 is CASRGGFEQYV. CDR3 nucleotides: TGTGCCAGCCGAGGAGGGTTCGAGCAGTACGTC.

The table lists this clone with many counts. The V gene is TRBV7-2, the J gene TRBJ2-7, with 7 bases fitting TRBD1. After removal of 5 bases from V and 6 bases from J, the junction contained 7 bases not matched to a gene. This CDR3 contains 13 residues. Germline lookup yields CDR1 SGHTA and CDR2 FQGNSA. The CDR3 loop reads CASSKTGNGEQYF. In DNA form, the CDR3 reads TGTGCCAGCAGCAAGACAGGGAATGGCGAGCAGTACTTC.

A few counts support this clone. CDR3 residues: CASSMRVYNSPLHF. CDR3 bases: TGTGCCAGTAGTATGCGCGTTTATAATTCACCCCTCCACTTT. This chain connects TRBV19 to TRBJ1-6; no firm D call. V was pared by 3 bases and J by 4 bases, with 7 bases between. The CDR3 is 14 residues long. Germline loops: CDR1 LNHDA, CDR2 SQIVND (reference sequence). The entire variable domain, with the rest obtained from reference TRBV19 and TRBJ1-6, is as follows: DGGITQSPKYLFRKEGQNVTLSCEQNLNHDAMYWYRQDPGQGLRLIYYSQIVNDFQKGDIAEGYSVSREKKESFPLTVTSAQKNPTAFYLCASSMRVYNSPLHFGNGTRLTVT.

This chain links TRBV19 with TRBJ2-5, with 7 bases that match TRBD1. Trimming took 4 bases from V and 4 from J; bases not matched to a gene: 6. CDR1 is LNHDA and CDR2 is SQIVND in the germline V gene (reference sequence). The CDR3 sequence is 14 residues long. Here the CDR3 DNA reads TGTGCCAGTAGTACACAGGGGCTGGGAGAGACCCAGTACTTC. Protein sequence: CASSTQGLGETQYF. Filled out from reference TRBV19 and TRBJ2-5, the complete variable domain reads DGGITQSPKYLFRKEGQNVTLSCEQNLNHDAMYWYRQDPGQGLRLIYYSQIVNDFQKGDIAEGYSVSREKKESFPLTVTSAQKNPTAFYLCASSTQGLGETQYFGPGTRLLVL.

This chain connects TRBV27 to TRBJ2-1, with D perhaps matching TRBD1 (5 bases). The length of the CDR3 is 16 residues. From germline, CDR1 is MNHEY and CDR2 SMNVEV (reference sequence). Trimming stripped 2 bases from V and 4 bases from J, with 15 bases between. The CDR3 coding sequence is TGTGCCAGCAGTTTAATGGCAGGGCAGGGTTACAATGAGCAGTTCTTC. Amino acid sequence: CASSLMAGQGYNEQFF.

The chain has TRBV19 and TRBJ1-4; 9 nucleotides line up with TRBD1. CDR1 is LNHDA, CDR2 SQIVND, per germline (reference sequence). CDR3 length: 15 residues. The V gene end was trimmed by 3 bases and the J gene end by 8 bases; junction bases not matched to a gene: 7. The chain's CDR3 is CASSMAGQGLEKLFF. In DNA, the CDR3 is TGTGCCAGTAGTATGGCGGGACAGGGACTAGAAAAACTGTTTTTT.

This clone has more than one count but fewer than ten. The chain employs TRBV12-5 and TRBJ1-1; possible D gene TRBD1, 6 bases. The V gene lost 5 bases and the J gene lost 4 bases, with 17 bases spanning the gap. The CDR3 contains 15 residues. Germline loops: CDR1 LGHNT, CDR2 FRNRAP. Here the CDR3 DNA reads TGTGCTAGTGGTGAAAAGCAGGGGTTTTCCACTGAAGCTTTCTTT. It specifies CASGEKQGFSTEAFF.

This chain connects TRBV7-2 to TRBJ1-6, with D perhaps matching TRBD1 (6 bases). This CDR3 contains 14 residues. The germline V gene encodes CDR1 SGHTA and CDR2 FQGNSA. V dropped 2 bases and J dropped 6 bases, with 8 bases sitting between them. CDR3 in DNA: TGTGCCAGCAGCTTAACCAGGGGTAATTCACCCCTCCACTTT. It translates to CASSLTRGNSPLHF.

The DNA for the CDR3 is TGTGCCACCAGTGATTGGGGGACTAGCGGATCCGCCGGCAATGAGCAGTTCTTC. This codes for CATSDWGTSGSAGNEQFF. J is TRBJ2-1 and V is TRBV24-1, with 11 bases that match TRBD2. Germline trimming cut 2 bases from V and 6 bases from J; bases unmatched to any gene: 11. The CDR3 loop spans 18 amino acids. Per germline, CDR1 KGHDR and CDR2 SFDVKD.

V is TRBV5-6 and J is TRBJ2-7; the D gene is possibly TRBD1 (5 bases). The germline gives CDR1 SGHDT, CDR2 YYEEEE. The CDR3 consists of 14 residues. The V and J ends lost 1 base and 3 bases respectively, with 11 bases between them. CDR3 protein: CASSLWGSSYEQYF. CDR3 DNA: TGTGCCAGCAGCTTGTGGGGCAGCAGCTACGAGCAGTACTTC.

The chain employs TRBV5-4 and TRBJ1-6, with 7 bases aligning to TRBD1. The trim removed 4 bases at V and 8 bases at J, leaving 9 bases unmatched. Germline CDR1 reads SGHNT; CDR2 reads YYREEE (reference sequence). This CDR3 contains 15 residues. CDR3 sequence (DNA): TGTGCCAGCAGCAAACGGGACAGAGATTATTCACCCCTCCACTTT. Protein: CASSKRDRDYSPLHF.

The CDR3 spells CASSQGTGEEKLFF. The CDR3 DNA follows: TGTGCCAGCAGCCAAGGGACAGGGGAGGAAAAACTGTTTTTT. V is TRBV3-1 (or the pseudogene TRBV3-2) and J is TRBJ1-4; 9 nucleotides line up with TRBD1. V was clipped by 1 base and J by 8 bases; unmatched bases: 2. The germline gives CDR1 LGHDT, CDR2 YNNKEL (reference sequence). This CDR3 is 14 amino acids long.

The chain uses TRBV19 and TRBJ2-3; D is unresolved. The V and J ends lost 7 bases and 2 bases respectively, with 13 bases between them. The length of the CDR3 is 14 residues. From germline, CDR1 is LNHDA and CDR2 SQIVND (reference sequence). The CDR3 bases are TGTGCCAGTACGGTGGGCCAGAACACAGATACGCAGTATTTT. Encoded protein: CASTVGQNTDTQYF.

This clone occurred once. V is TRBV7-2 and J is TRBJ2-3; a weak D match, TRBD1 (6 bases). The germline V and J ends were trimmed by 1 base and 5 bases, with 13 bases remaining between them. Germline assignment: CDR1 SGHTA and CDR2 FQGNSA. The CDR3 runs 15 residues. The DNA for the CDR3 is TGTGCCAGCAGCTTAGTGGTCAGGGGTCAAGATACGCAGTATTTT. Amino acid sequence: CASSLVVRGQDTQYF.